A selection of T cell receptor beta chains follows, all from one sample in a study of blood T cell repertoires in COVID-19. Profiling relied on immunoSEQ multiplex PCR, and the TCRdb table lists in-frame clones only, not all of them. Of about 100,000 clones detected, roughly 90% appear once; the ten largest clones hold 4.5% to 6%. The material sequenced was peripheral blood. The receptor set was obtained from a man between 65 and 85 years old with acute or convalescent COVID-19. CDR3s include the opening cysteine and the closing phenylalanine or tryptophan. The order of the fields is J gene, CDR3 length, V gene, clone size, D gene, CDR3 protein, CDR3 DNA. A D gene is named only where the DNA matches it firmly. Clone size is given for some rows only: seen once, a few or many times, or a class if the clone is expanded.

j_call: TRBJ2-7
cdr3_length: 18
v_call: TRBV11-3
clone_size: -
d_call: TRBD2
cdr3_aa: CASSFGEGLAGFHYEQYF
cdr3_nt: TGTGCCAGCAGCTTTGGGGAGGGACTAGCGGGATTCCACTACGAGCAGTACTTC

j_call: TRBJ1-4
cdr3_length: 17
v_call: TRBV2
clone_size: -
d_call: TRBD1
cdr3_aa: CASSRGQGAPFGEKLFF
cdr3_nt: TGTGCCAGCAGCCGCGGACAGGGGGCGCCTTTCGGTGAAAAACTGTTTTTT

j_call: TRBJ1-3
cdr3_length: 16
v_call: TRBV5-5
clone_size: -
d_call: -
cdr3_aa: CASSLGTQSSGNTIYF
cdr3_nt: TGTGCCAGCAGCTTGGGGACACAGAGCTCTGGAAACACCATATATTTT

j_call: TRBJ2-1
cdr3_length: 15
v_call: TRBV7-2
clone_size: -
d_call: TRBD2
cdr3_aa: CASSFGEGTYNEQFF
cdr3_nt: TGTGCCAGCAGCTTCGGGGAGGGGACCTACAATGAGCAGTTCTTC

j_call: TRBJ1-1
cdr3_length: 14
v_call: TRBV11-2
clone_size: -
d_call: -
cdr3_aa: CASSVPGLSPQAFF
cdr3_nt: TGTGCCAGCAGCGTCCCGGGATTATCCCCTCAGGCTTTCTTT

j_call: TRBJ1-5
cdr3_length: 15
v_call: TRBV5-8
clone_size: -
d_call: -
cdr3_aa: CASTQRGYRNQPQHF
cdr3_nt: TGTGCCAGCACCCAACGGGGGTATCGCAATCAGCCCCAGCATTTT

j_call: TRBJ2-7
cdr3_length: 13
v_call: TRBV28
clone_size: -
d_call: TRBD1
cdr3_aa: CASRPDRVREQYF
cdr3_nt: TGTGCCAGCAGACCAGACAGGGTTCGCGAGCAGTACTTC

j_call: TRBJ2-1
cdr3_length: 16
v_call: TRBV5-1
clone_size: -
d_call: TRBD2
cdr3_aa: CASSFTQAGVGNEQFF
cdr3_nt: TGCGCCAGCAGCTTTACTCAGGCGGGAGTCGGTAATGAGCAGTTCTTC

j_call: TRBJ2-3
cdr3_length: 14
v_call: TRBV6-5
clone_size: once
d_call: -
cdr3_aa: CASSPLGGTDTQYF
cdr3_nt: TGTGCCAGCAGTCCCTTAGGGGGCACAGATACGCAGTATTTT

j_call: TRBJ2-1
cdr3_length: 15
v_call: TRBV5-1
clone_size: -
d_call: TRBD2
cdr3_aa: CASSLGAGGWNEQFF
cdr3_nt: TGCGCCAGCAGCTTGGGGGCGGGAGGGTGGAATGAGCAGTTCTTC

j_call: TRBJ2-2
cdr3_length: 12
v_call: TRBV7-3
clone_size: -
d_call: TRBD1
cdr3_aa: CATQGDTGELFF
cdr3_nt: TGTGCCACCCAGGGGGACACCGGGGAGCTGTTTTTT

j_call: TRBJ2-7
cdr3_length: 19
v_call: TRBV2
clone_size: -
d_call: -
cdr3_aa: CASSEPVGGGGASPYEQYF
cdr3_nt: TGTGCCAGCAGTGAACCCGTTGGTGGGGGGGGCGCCTCCCCCTACGAGCAGTACTTC

j_call: TRBJ1-2
cdr3_length: 16
v_call: TRBV23-1
clone_size: -
d_call: TRBD1
cdr3_aa: CASSQSGTGGEMCYTF
cdr3_nt: TGCGCCAGCAGTCAATCCGGGACAGGGGGCGAGATGTGCTACACCTTC